A single sample gave rise to the 23 T cell receptor beta chains below, sequenced in a study of cytomegalovirus exposure and HLA in healthy donors. The PCR ran on 60 Vbeta and 13 Jbeta primers. Clones were read by immunoSEQ multiplex PCR, and TCRdb kept only the in-frame ones, dropping some. The sample holds over 150,000 clones, about four fifths seen once. Material: PBMCs. These receptors all stem from a man aged 25 to 40 in good health and CMV-seropositive.

The chain recombines TRBV11-3 with TRBJ1-1; D is undetermined. Germline CDR1 reads SGHNT; CDR2 reads YENEEA. This CDR3 is 13 amino acids long. The V gene lost 5 bases and the J gene lost 1 base, with 8 bases spanning the gap. The CDR3 DNA reads as TGTGCCAGCAGCCACACACAGAACACTGAAGCTTTCTTT. This gives the protein CASSHTQNTEAFF. Filled out from reference TRBV11-3 and TRBJ1-1, the complete variable domain reads EAGVVQSPRYKIIEKKQPVAFWCNPISGHNTLYWYLQNLGQGPELLIRYENEEAVDDSQLPKDRFSAERLKGVDSTLKIQPAELGDSAVYLCASSHTQNTEAFFGQGTRLTVV.

The chain joins TRBV9 to TRBJ2-6; TRBD2 matches 13 bases. V trimming: 3 bases; J trimming: 0 bases; junction bases outside the gene matches: 3. This CDR3 has 18 residues. The germline V gene encodes CDR1 SGDLS and CDR2 YYNGEE. Here the CDR3 reads CASSGGLAGYSGANVLTF. The DNA for the CDR3 is TGTGCCAGCAGCGGGGGACTAGCGGGATACTCTGGGGCCAACGTCCTGACTTTC.

This clone is a singleton in its sample. The chain carries TRBV7-8 and TRBJ1-1; D remains ambiguous. Germline V gives CDR1 SGHVS, CDR2 FQNEAQ. Trimming stripped 2 bases from V and 1 base from J, with 11 bases between. The CDR3 is 15 residues long. As DNA, the CDR3 is TGTGCCAGCAGCTTAATCGATCGGGGGAACACTGAAGCTTTCTTT. Protein product: CASSLIDRGNTEAFF.

This chain joins TRBV28 and TRBJ2-5, with 7 bases that match TRBD1. The J call may not be correct, given that the DNA end is closer to TRBJ2-7. The germline gives CDR1 MDHEN, CDR2 SYDVKM. The CDR3 extends over 15 amino acids. This CDR3 reads CASRETGVSSYEQYF. The CDR3 region has the DNA TGTGCCAGCAGGGAAACAGGGGTGAGCTCCTACGAGCAGTACTTC.

The J gene is TRBJ1-3, the V gene TRBV5-1, with TRBD1 as a possible D gene (5 bases). Trimming took off 2 bases at V and 0 bases at J, with 12 bases between the two ends. The CDR3 contains 16 residues. Per germline, CDR1 SGHRS and CDR2 YFSETQ. The CDR3: CASSFGGPSSGNTIYF. CDR3 coding DNA: TGCGCCAGCAGCTTCGGGGGTCCCAGCTCTGGAAACACCATATATTTT.

The CDR3: CASSLAPGTNNEQFF. The CDR3 DNA reads TGCGCCAGCAGCTTGGCTCCCGGGACAAACAATGAGCAGTTCTTC. The gene calls are TRBV5-1 and TRBJ2-1; weak D call: TRBD1 (6 bases). Germline-derived CDR1 and CDR2 are SGHRS and YFSETQ. V was clipped by 0 bases and J by 5 bases, with 12 bases between them. There are 15 residues in the CDR3.

This chain links TRBV7-8 with TRBJ2-5; 8 bases match TRBD1. The ends lost 5 bases at V and 5 bases at J; junction bases unmatched: 7. CDR3 length: 14 amino acids. The germline gives CDR1 SGHVS, CDR2 FQNEAQ. The CDR3 region has the DNA TGTGCCAGCAGCACCACGACAGGGGTTGAGACCCAGTACTTC. Translation: CASSTTTGVETQYF.

The chain links TRBV11-2 to TRBJ2-3; tentatively, D is TRBD2 (6 bases). Germline CDR1 SGHAT, CDR2 FQNNGV. Trimming took 1 base from V and 0 from J, leaving 20 bases between them. The CDR3 runs to 19 residues. The CDR3 coding sequence is TGTGCCAGCAGCTTAGGCGAATGGCGGGGACCATCTAGCACAGATACGCAGTATTTT. Protein product: CASSLGEWRGPSSTDTQYF.

The chain employs TRBV7-2 and TRBJ1-1; TRBD1 is a possible D gene (6 bases). In germline, CDR1 is SGHTA, CDR2 FQGNSA. The CDR3 loop spans 15 amino acids. Trimming stripped 1 base from V and 4 bases from J, with 13 bases between. CDR3 loop: CASSLGRRGATEAFF. The CDR3 region has the DNA TGTGCCAGCAGCTTAGGTCGCCGGGGGGCCACTGAAGCTTTCTTT.

The chain recombines TRBV10-2 with TRBJ1-2; D is perhaps TRBD1 (5 bases). The CDR3 is 16 amino acids. V dropped 0 bases and J dropped 5 bases, with 16 bases sitting between them. Germline-derived CDR1 and CDR2 are WSHSY and SAAADI. The CDR3 reads CASSESGVGGSYGYTF. The CDR3 bases are TGCGCCAGCAGTGAGTCAGGAGTCGGGGGGTCGTATGGCTACACCTTC.

Concerning this clone: The sample holds other DNA sequences that translate to the same CDR3. This chain links TRBV6-6 with TRBJ2-7; the match to TRBD1 covers 7 bases. Per the germline V gene, CDR1 is MNHNY and CDR2 is SVGAGI (reference sequence). There are 13 residues in the CDR3. The J segment lost 5 bases and the V segment lost 6 bases, leaving 7 bases of the junction unmatched. The CDR3 sequence is CASSEDRLDEQYF. The DNA of the CDR3 is TGTGCCAGCAGCGAGGACAGGCTTGACGAGCAGTACTTC.

J is TRBJ2-3 and V is TRBV27; 9 bases map to TRBD2. The CDR3 runs to 16 residues. CDR1 and CDR2 (germline): MNHEY, SMNVEV (reference sequence). The V segment lost 2 bases and the J segment 2 bases; nucleotides outside the gene matches: 5. Here the CDR3 reads CASSLRLAENTDTQYF. CDR3 sequence (DNA): TGTGCCAGCAGTTTAAGACTAGCGGAGAACACAGATACGCAGTATTTT.

The rearrangement joins TRBV2 to TRBJ2-2, with 8 bases that match TRBD1. Unmatched junction bases numbered 1, after V lost 1 base and J lost 6 bases. Germline V gives CDR1 SNHLY, CDR2 FYNNEI. CDR3 size: 14 residues. CDR3 loop: CASSEGQGSGELFF. For the CDR3, the DNA is TGTGCCAGCAGTGAAGGACAGGGGTCCGGGGAGCTGTTTTTT.

The rearrangement joins TRBV11-2 to TRBJ1-4; D is uncertain. The CDR3 sequence is 13 residues long. Trimming stripped 0 bases from V and 8 bases from J, with 7 bases between. Germline assignment: CDR1 SGHAT and CDR2 FQNNGV. The CDR3 is CASSLEAGEKLFF. The CDR3 DNA is TGTGCCAGCAGCTTAGAGGCGGGGGAAAAACTGTTTTTT.

The chain recombines TRBV11-3 with TRBJ2-7; tentatively, D is TRBD2 (5 bases). CDR1 is SGHNT and CDR2 is YENEEA in the germline V gene. CDR3 length: 15 residues. V was trimmed by 4 bases and J by 7 bases, leaving 20 bases between them. The CDR3 coding sequence is TGTGCCAGCAGCTCCGCTCCACTGGGCAGAGGGGAGCAGTACTTC. Protein: CASSSAPLGRGEQYF.

This chain uses TRBV15 with TRBJ1-1; the D gene is possibly TRBD1 (5 bases). The CDR3 spans 13 residues. V was cut by 0 bases and J by 6 bases, with 8 bases left in between. Germline CDR1 and CDR2: LNHNV and YYDKDF (reference sequence). Written as DNA, the CDR3 is TGTGCCACCAGCAGAGATCCCAGGGCTGAAGCTTTCTTT. It yields the protein CATSRDPRAEAFF.

The CDR3 sequence is CASRIRQGETQYF. The CDR3 nucleotides are TGTGCCAGCAGAATTAGACAGGGAGAGACCCAGTACTTC. J is TRBJ2-5 and V is TRBV6-5; the match to TRBD1 covers 7 bases. The CDR3 is 13 residues long. In germline, CDR1 is MNHEY, CDR2 SVGAGI. The trim removed 6 bases at V and 4 bases at J, leaving 5 bases unmatched.

For the CDR3, the DNA is TGTGCCAGCAGTTTATTCGAGGGCGGGGCTGAAGCTTTCTTT. This sequence encodes CASSLFEGGAEAFF. The chain recombines TRBV27 with TRBJ1-1; D is ambiguous. V was clipped by 1 base and J by 6 bases, with 12 bases between them. There are 14 residues in the CDR3. CDR1 and CDR2 (germline): MNHEY, SMNVEV (reference sequence).

The chain has TRBV7-9 and TRBJ2-1; TRBD1 agrees at 11 bases. Germline-derived CDR1 and CDR2 are SEHNR and FQNEAQ (reference sequence). The V gene end was trimmed by 2 bases and the J gene end by 5 bases; junction bases not matched to a gene: 8. The CDR3 has 17 amino acids. CDR3 sequence: CASSLLGGDRGDNEQFF. Written as DNA, the CDR3 is TGTGCCAGCAGCTTATTGGGAGGGGACAGGGGGGACAATGAGCAGTTCTTC.

This clone has only one observation. The CDR3 DNA reads as TGTGCCAGCAGCCTCCACGGGACTAGCGGAAGAAATGAGCAGTTCTTC. This encodes CASSLHGTSGRNEQFF. The J gene is TRBJ2-1, the V gene TRBV11-3; 11 bases line up with TRBD2. This CDR3 is 16 amino acids long. Germline V gene data show CDR1 as SGHNT and CDR2 as YENEEA. V was pared by 5 bases and J by 7 bases, with 10 bases of the junction left unmatched.

J is TRBJ2-2 and V is TRBV27; 8 bases line up with TRBD1. This CDR3 contains 13 residues. With 5 bases clipped from V and 7 bases from J, the junction kept 3 bases outside the gene matches. Germline V gene data show CDR1 as MNHEY and CDR2 as SMNVEV (reference sequence). CDR3 loop: CASSPDRGGELFF. The CDR3, as DNA: TGTGCCAGCAGTCCCGACAGGGGCGGGGAGCTGTTTTTT.

About this clone itself: Other nucleotide sequences in the sample specify the same CDR3. The CDR3 reads CASSPLAGGPDTQYF. DNA of the CDR3: TGTGCCAGCAGCCCTTTAGCGGGGGGGCCAGATACGCAGTATTTT. The rearrangement links TRBV7-6 to TRBJ2-3; 11 bases map to TRBD2. This CDR3 contains 15 residues. Per germline, CDR1 SGHVS and CDR2 FNYEAQ. The trim removed 5 bases at V and 4 bases at J, leaving 5 bases unmatched.

V usage is TRBV6-6 and J usage is TRBJ2-1; 7 positions match TRBD1. Trimming removed 7 bases from V and 12 bases from J; junction bases left unmatched: 12. Germline lookup yields CDR1 MNHNY and CDR2 SVGAGI (reference sequence). This CDR3 region has 13 residues. The CDR3 DNA follows: TGTGCCAGCACAACTAGGGGGCTCTTCGGGCAGTTCTTC. Residues: CASTTRGLFGQFF.